The subject of this entry is one TCR beta chain. Regarding time point: before trial treatment. The donors' treatment consisted of nivolumab, ipilimumab, aspirin, low-dose cyclophosphamide and low-dose radiotherapy. Patients deemed eligible presented with advanced solid tumors lacking tumor-infiltrating lymphocytes. TRAV- and TRBV-specific primers were used for first-strand cDNA, which covered alpha and beta chains. With a constant-region primer and a V-primer adapter, TCRs were subjected to about 20 PCR cycles of amplification. TCRdb re-derived calls from the reads in MiXCR, one entry per CDR3 protein. Of about 60,000 distinct CDR3 sequences listed, roughly 24% were seen once; the top ten hold approximately 5.4%. The data derive from a study of low-dose radiotherapy and immunotherapy resistance in tumors. Study-level background: A dose of 300 mg of oral aspirin was taken by patients daily for four cycles from cycle 1 day 1.

The origin of this receptor is a male donor with prostate cancer. The specimen was PBMCs, collected before treatment.

CDR3 DNA: TGTGCCAGCAACCACAGCGGGGGGAGGAAGAAACTGATCACTGAAGCTTTCTTT. This translates into CASNHSGGRKKLITEAFF. This chain joins TRBV7-9 and TRBJ1-1, with a weak D call TRBD1 (5 bases). This CDR3 is built from 18 residues. The germline V gene has CDR1 SEHNR and CDR2 FQNEAQ (reference sequence). V was cut by 7 bases and J by 4 bases, with 28 bases left in between.